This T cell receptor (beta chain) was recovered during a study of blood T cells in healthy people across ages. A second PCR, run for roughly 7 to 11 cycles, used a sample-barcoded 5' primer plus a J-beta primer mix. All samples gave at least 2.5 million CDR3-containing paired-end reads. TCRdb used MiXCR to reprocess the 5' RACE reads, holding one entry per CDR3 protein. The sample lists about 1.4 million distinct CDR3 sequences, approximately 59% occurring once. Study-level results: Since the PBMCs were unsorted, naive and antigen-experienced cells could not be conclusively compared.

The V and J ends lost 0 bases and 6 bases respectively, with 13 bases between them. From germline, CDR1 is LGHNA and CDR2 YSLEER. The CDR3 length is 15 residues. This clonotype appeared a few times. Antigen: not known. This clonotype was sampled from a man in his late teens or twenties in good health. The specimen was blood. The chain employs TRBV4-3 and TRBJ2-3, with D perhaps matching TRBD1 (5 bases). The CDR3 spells CASSQEAIRDDTQYF. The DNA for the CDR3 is TGCGCCAGCAGCCAAGAAGCTATCAGGGATGATACGCAGTATTTT.